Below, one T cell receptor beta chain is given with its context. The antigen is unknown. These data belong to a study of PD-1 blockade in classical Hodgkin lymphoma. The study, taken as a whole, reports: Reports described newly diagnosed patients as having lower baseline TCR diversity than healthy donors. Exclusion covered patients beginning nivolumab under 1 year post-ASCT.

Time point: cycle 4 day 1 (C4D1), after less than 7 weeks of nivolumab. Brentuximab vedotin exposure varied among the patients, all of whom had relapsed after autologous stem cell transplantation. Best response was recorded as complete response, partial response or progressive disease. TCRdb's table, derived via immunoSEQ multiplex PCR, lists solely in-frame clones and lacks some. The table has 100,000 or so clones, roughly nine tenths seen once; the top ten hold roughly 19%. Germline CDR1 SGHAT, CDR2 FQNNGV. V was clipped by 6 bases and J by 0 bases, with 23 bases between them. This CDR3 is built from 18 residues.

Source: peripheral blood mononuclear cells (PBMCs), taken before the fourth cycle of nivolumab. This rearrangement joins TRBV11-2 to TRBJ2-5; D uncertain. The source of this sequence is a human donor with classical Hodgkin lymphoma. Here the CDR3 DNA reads TGTGCCAGCAGTCGTTTAAGTATCAAGGCCTTGTACCAAGAGACCCAGTACTTC. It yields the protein CASSRLSIKALYQETQYF.